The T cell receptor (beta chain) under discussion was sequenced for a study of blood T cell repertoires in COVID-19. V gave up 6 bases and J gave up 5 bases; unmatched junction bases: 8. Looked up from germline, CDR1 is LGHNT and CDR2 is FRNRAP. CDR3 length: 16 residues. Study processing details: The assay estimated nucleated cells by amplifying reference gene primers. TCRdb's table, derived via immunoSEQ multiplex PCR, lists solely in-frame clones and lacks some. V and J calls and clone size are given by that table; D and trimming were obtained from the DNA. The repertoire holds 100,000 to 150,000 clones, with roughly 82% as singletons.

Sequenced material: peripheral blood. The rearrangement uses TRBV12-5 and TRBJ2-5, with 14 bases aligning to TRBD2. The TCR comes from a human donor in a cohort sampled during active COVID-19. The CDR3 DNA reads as TGTGCTAGTGGCCCCGGACTAGCGGGAGGATCGGAGACCCAGTACTTC. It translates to CASGPGLAGGSETQYF.